Below, one T cell receptor beta chain is given with its context. This clone was counted a single time. The target of this receptor is not known. No much larger clone is present one base from it, and per-base qualities are unavailable. The data originate from a study of blood T cell repertoires in COVID-19 (dated by TCRdb to 2020 to 2021). Regarding the research as a whole: Samples from collaborators originated in the United States, Italy and Spain and spanned both the acute and convalescent phases of COVID-19. The prospective study material was composed of cDNA or gDNA derived from T cells, B-cell-depleted T cells, or PBMCs. Deeply sampled blood TCRbeta repertoires from subjects exposed to, actively infected with, or recovered from COVID-19 were included in the dataset. The repertoires were made available in a free public database intended to serve as a resource for research on the immune response to SARS-CoV-2. The samples were drawn from the first 160 participants of the ongoing ImmuneRACE study and from over a thousand subjects provided by 6 global collaborators. A de-identified subject ID, COVID-19 status, age in years and sex were almost always included in the sample metadata. Where available, HLA class I and class II types were obtained from metadata supplied by the sample provider rather than from assay-based typing.

Participants in the prospective study were enrolled through a virtual design, were aged roughly 18 to 100 years, and lived in some 24 United States geographic areas. In the prospective study, cohorts were assigned on the basis of participant-reported clinical history obtained from a screening survey and a study questionnaire. ImmuneRACE Cohort 3 recovered participants were defined by two consecutive negative NP/OP PCR tests, healthcare professional clearance, or symptom resolution. In the prospective study, whole blood, serum and a nasopharyngeal or oropharyngeal swab were collected from each participant by mobile phlebotomists. Prospective study participants could optionally give additional blood draws and questionnaires over a roughly two-month period. Prospective study blood samples were shipped either frozen or at room temperature before DNA extraction. According to the germline V gene (reference sequence), CDR1 reads LNHNV and CDR2 reads YYDKDF. V lost 1 base and J lost 8 bases; the stretch between them is 14 bases long. The CDR3 runs 14 residues from the cysteine to the phenylalanine. This entry keeps only the CDR3 DNA: 42 bases, framed from base 1.

The immunoSEQ Assay, a bias-controlled multiplex PCR, was used to amplify TCRbeta CDR3 regions from genomic DNA. Per the original workflow: Nucleated cell counts per sample were estimated from amplification of reference gene primers within the assay. To quantify the absolute abundance of each unique TCRbeta CDR3 rearrangement, sequence reads were collapsed and filtered. For each sample, productive Simpson clonality was calculated by taking the square root of Simpson's diversity index across productive rearrangements. TCRdb mirrors the immuneACCESS table, restricted to in-frame sequences. Some clones are absent from its copies; in checked studies, under half trace to an unresolved V gene, and the reason for the others is unknown. V and J calls and clone size are given by that table; D and trimming were obtained from the DNA. The table for this sample lists roughly 190,000 clones; around 90% of them were counted only once. The ten largest clonotypes hold about 2.3% of the sample.

Beyond this particular receptor, the publication reports: The quantity of clinical and demographic metadata differed by source and by participant and was supplied without curation.

The chain employs TRBV15 and TRBJ1-2, and TRBD1 may be the D gene, going by 5 matching bases. The clonotype comes from a woman younger than 45 who had recovered from COVID-19. Sequencing was carried out using PBMCs or T cells enriched from blood (not recorded which). The nucleotide sequence is TGTGCCACCAGCAGAGCAGGGATGGCCCCAGGCTACACCTTC. Its coded protein is CATSRAGMAPGYTF.